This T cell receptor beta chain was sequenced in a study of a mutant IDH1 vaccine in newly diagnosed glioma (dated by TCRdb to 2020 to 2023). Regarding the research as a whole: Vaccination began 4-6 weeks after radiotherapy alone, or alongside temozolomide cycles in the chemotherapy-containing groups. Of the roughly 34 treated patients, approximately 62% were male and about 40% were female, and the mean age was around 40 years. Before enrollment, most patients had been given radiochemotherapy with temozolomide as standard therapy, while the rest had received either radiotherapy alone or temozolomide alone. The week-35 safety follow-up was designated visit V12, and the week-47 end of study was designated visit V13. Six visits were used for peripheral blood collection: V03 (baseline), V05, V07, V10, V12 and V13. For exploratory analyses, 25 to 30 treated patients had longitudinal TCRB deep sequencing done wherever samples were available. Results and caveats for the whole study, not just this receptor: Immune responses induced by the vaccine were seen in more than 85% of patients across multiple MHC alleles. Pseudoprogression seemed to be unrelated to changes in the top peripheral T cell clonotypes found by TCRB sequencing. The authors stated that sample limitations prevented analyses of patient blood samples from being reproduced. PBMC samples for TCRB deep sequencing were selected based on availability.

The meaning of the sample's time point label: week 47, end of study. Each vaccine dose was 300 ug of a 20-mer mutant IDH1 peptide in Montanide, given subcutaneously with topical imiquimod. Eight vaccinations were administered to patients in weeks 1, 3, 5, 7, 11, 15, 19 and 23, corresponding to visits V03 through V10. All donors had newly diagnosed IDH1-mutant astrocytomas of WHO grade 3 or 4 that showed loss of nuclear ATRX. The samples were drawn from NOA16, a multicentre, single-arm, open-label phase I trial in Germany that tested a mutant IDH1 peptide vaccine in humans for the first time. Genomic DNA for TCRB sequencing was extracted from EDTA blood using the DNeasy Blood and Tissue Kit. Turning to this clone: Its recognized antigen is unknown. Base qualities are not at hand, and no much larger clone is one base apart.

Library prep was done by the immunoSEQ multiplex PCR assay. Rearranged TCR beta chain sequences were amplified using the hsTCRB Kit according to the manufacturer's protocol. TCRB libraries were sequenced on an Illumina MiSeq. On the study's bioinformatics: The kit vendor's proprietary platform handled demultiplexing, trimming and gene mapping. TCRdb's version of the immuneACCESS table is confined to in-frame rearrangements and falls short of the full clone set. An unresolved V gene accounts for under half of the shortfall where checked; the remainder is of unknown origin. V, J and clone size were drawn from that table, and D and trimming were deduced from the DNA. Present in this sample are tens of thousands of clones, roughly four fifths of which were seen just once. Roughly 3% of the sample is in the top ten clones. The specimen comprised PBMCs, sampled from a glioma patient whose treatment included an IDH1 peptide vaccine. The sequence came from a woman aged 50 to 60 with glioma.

The CDR3 reads CASSLVGQPYQPQHF. The nucleotide sequence reads TGTGCCAGCAGCTTAGTCGGACAGCCATATCAGCCCCAGCATTTT. The chain was built from TRBV7-2 and TRBJ1-5; a weak D assignment points to TRBD1 (6 bases agree). Cut back by 1 base and 5 bases, the V and J ends lie 12 bases apart. The CDR3 numbers 15 residues from cysteine through phenylalanine. The entry retains the CDR3 DNA only, 45 bases that are in frame from base 1. The germline V gene sets CDR1 to SGHTA and CDR2 to FQGNSA. When the CDR3 is completed using the reference TRBV7-2 and TRBJ1-5 genes on either side, the full variable domain is GAGVSQSPSNKVTEKGKDVELRCDPISGHTALYWYRQSLGQGLEFLIYFQGNSAPDKSGLPSDRFSAERTGGSVSTLTIQRTQQEDSAVYLCASSLVGQPYQPQHFGDGTRLSIL.